This entry is about one TCR beta chain. Its target is not known. Primers: 60 Vbeta forward and 13 Jbeta reverse. Original processing notes: Among the unique TCR beta chains that a later analysis counted, about 86 million in all, some 10 million were shared. TCRdb keeps only in-frame clones here, not all; method: immunoSEQ multiplex PCR. V and J calls and clone size are given by that table; D and trimming were obtained from the DNA. The sample consists of some 110,000 clones, 10% of them appearing once. This CDR3 has 13 residues. V lost 1 base, J lost 7 bases, and 13 bases lay in between. Germline assignment: CDR1 GTSNPN and CDR2 SVGIG (reference sequence). This sample was included in a study of cytomegalovirus exposure and HLA in healthy donors. Study findings and constraints: Investigators reported 150 to 200 TCR beta chains as tied to cytomegalovirus.

This chain links TRBV30 with TRBJ1-2; D might be TRBD1 (6 bases). The TCR was taken from a man between 40 and 49 years old in good health and CMV-seropositive. Sequenced sample: PBMCs. The CDR3 DNA sequence: TGTGCCTGGAGTGGAGGGGGGGGCTCTGGCTACACCTTC. This sequence encodes CAWSGGGGSGYTF.